This TCR beta chain was identified during a study of read filtering for tumor transcriptome and immune sequencing. Study context: R-ISS stage counts were eight or nine for I, about 15 for II, 7 for III. Regarding the study as a whole: Compared with RNA-seq, IR-seq gave much higher clonotype depth and reliability. Dropping single-read clonotypes raised IR-seq and RNA-seq shared-clonotype correlation.

This clonotype appeared many times. The target antigen is unknown. Molecular barcoded adaptors covering alpha/delta and beta/gamma chains were used on roughly 370 ng RNA. Each CDR3 protein gets one entry after TCRdb re-called the reads with MiXCR. This sample has tens of thousands of distinct CDR3 sequences, with 20% to 25% found just once. Germline V gene sequence: CDR1 SQVTM, CDR2 ANQGSEA. The CDR3 totals 12 residues. With 0 bases removed from V and 3 bases from J, the gap between germline ends came to 5 bases. The chain employs TRBV29-1 and TRBJ1-1, with unresolved D. The receptor's source is a donor over 35 with multiple myeloma. The sample comprised a population of CD138-negative cells sorted from bone marrow. The CDR3 nucleotides read TGCAGCGTTGAAGAGAGCGACACTGAAGCTTTCTTT. It translates to CSVEESDTEAFF.